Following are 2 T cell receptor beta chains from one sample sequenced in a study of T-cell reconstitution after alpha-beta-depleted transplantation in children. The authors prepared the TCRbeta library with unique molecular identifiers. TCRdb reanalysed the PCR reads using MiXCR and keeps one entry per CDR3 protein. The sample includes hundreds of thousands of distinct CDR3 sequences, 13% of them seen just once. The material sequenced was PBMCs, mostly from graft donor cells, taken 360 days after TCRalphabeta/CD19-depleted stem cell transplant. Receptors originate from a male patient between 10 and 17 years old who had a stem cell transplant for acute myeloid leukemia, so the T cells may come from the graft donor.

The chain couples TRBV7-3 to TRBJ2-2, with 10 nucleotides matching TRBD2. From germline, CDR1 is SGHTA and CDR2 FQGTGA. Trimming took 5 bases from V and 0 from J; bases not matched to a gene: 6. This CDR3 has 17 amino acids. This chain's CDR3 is CASSLLGLAANTGELFF. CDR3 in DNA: TGTGCCAGCAGCCTTCTCGGACTAGCGGCGAACACCGGGGAGCTGTTTTTT. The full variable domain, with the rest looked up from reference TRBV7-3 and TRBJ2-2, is GAGVSQTPSNKVTEKGKYVELRCDPISGHTALYWYRQSLGQGPEFLIYFQGTGAADDSGLPNDRFFAVRPEGSVSTLKIQRTERGDSAVYLCASSLLGLAANTGELFFGEGSRLTVL.

CDR3 amino acids: CAITKGGAGVLEQFF. The CDR3 DNA reads as TGTGCCATCACCAAGGGAGGGGCGGGAGTCCTTGAGCAGTTCTTC. The chain links TRBV10-3 to TRBJ2-1; 7 bases align to TRBD2. Looked up from germline, CDR1 is ENHRY and CDR2 is SYGVKD. V shed 7 bases and J 9 bases; nucleotides not matched to a gene: 15. The CDR3 is made up of 15 amino acids.